This T cell receptor beta chain came from a study of T-cell memory formation after mild COVID-19. Trimming cost V 5 bases and J 5 bases; bases outside gene matches: 9. CDR3 length equals 15 residues. This clonotype has only a few counts. Each CDR3 protein is one row after TCRdb ran MiXCR on the 5' RACE reads. Of about 400,000 distinct CDR3 sequences in the sample, 23% were seen once. This sequence originates from an adult woman who had mild COVID-19 (a few samples of this study predate the infection). Cell type and time point are not known. The rearrangement links TRBV12-3 or TRBV12-4 to TRBJ2-3; 8 positions match TRBD2. The sample consisted of PBMCs or a T cell subset sorted from them (not recorded which). CDR3 sequence reads: CASSPDGLAIDTQYF. The CDR3 coding sequence is TGTGCCAGCAGTCCTGATGGACTAGCTATAGATACGCAGTATTTT.